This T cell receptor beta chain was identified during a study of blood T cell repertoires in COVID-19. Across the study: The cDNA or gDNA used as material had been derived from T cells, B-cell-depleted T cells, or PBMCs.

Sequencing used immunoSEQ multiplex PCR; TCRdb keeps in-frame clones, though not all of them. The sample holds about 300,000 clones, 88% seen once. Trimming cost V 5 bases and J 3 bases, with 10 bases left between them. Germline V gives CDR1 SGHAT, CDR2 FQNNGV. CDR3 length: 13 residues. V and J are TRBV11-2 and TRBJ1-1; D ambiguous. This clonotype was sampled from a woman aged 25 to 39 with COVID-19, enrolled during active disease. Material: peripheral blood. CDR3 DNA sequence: TGTGCCAGCAGCCCGACATACTACACTGAAGCTTTCTTT. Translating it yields CASSPTYYTEAFF.